This is a list of T cell receptor beta chains from one sample in a study of shared clonotypes between healthy human individuals. The assay was immunoSEQ multiplex PCR, and TCRdb's table has in-frame clones only and misses some. The sample includes some 700,000 clones, roughly 88% seen only once; the top ten take more than 30%. Sequencing was carried out using memory CD8+ T cells from PBMCs. All receptors come from a man younger than 35 in good health. Some clones in this sample may be carry-over from other donors' samples. Each CDR3 is given with its conserved first and last residue. Each record gives: V gene, clone size, J gene, CDR3 length, D gene, CDR3 DNA, CDR3 protein. The D gene is left open where the match is weak. Clone size is not always given. Where it is, it says once, few, many or a class for expanded clones.

TRBV30,.,TRBJ2-1,12,.,TGTGCCTGGAGTGTCTTTGGCAATGAGCAGTTCTTC,CAWSVFGNEQFF
TRBV19,.,TRBJ2-2,16,TRBD1,TGTGCCAGTAGTATAGAGTACAGGGGCTTGGCCGGGGAGCTGTTTTTT,CASSIEYRGLAGELFF
TRBV2,once,TRBJ2-5,13,.,TGTGCCAGCACCGTCAGCATACTGGAGACCCAGTACTTC,CASTVSILETQYF
TRBV9,.,TRBJ2-7,15,TRBD2,TGTGCCAGCAGCGCAGCCGGGGGGAGTGGGTACGAGCAGTACTTC,CASSAAGGSGYEQYF
TRBV29-1,.,TRBJ2-7,13,TRBD1,TGCAGCGCCTGGGGACAGGGGGCTCACGAGCAGTACTTC,CSAWGQGAHEQYF
TRBV7-8,.,TRBJ1-4,16,.,TGTGCCAGCAGCTTAGCTGACAGGAGATATAATGAAAAACTGTTTTTT,CASSLADRRYNEKLFF
TRBV5-8,.,TRBJ2-7,13,.,TGTGCCAGCAGCTTTGGGGCGCGGTACGAGCAGTACTTC,CASSFGARYEQYF
TRBV27,.,TRBJ1-1,15,TRBD1,TGTGCCAGCAGTCTGAGGGGGCGAGTCTCGACTGAAGCTTTCTTT,CASSLRGRVSTEAFF
TRBV27,.,TRBJ2-3,14,.,TGTGCCAGCAGTTTAACAGGGTGGGGAGATACGCAGTATTTT,CASSLTGWGDTQYF
TRBV5-6,once,TRBJ2-7,16,TRBD2,TGTGCCAGCAGCTTGGACGCGACTAGCGGGGGCTACGAGCAGTACTTC,CASSLDATSGGYEQYF
TRBV28,.,TRBJ1-4,18,TRBD1,TGTGCCAGCAGTCCCCCCCTCGGACAGGGTGCAACTAATGAAAAACTGTTTTTT,CASSPPLGQGATNEKLFF
TRBV14,.,TRBJ2-4,16,.,TGTGCCAGCAGCCAAGATGATCGGCTAGCCAAAAACATTCAGTACTTC,CASSQDDRLAKNIQYF
TRBV20-1,.,TRBJ2-7,11,.,TGCAGTGCTGATGAATCGTACGAGCAGTACTTC,CSADESYEQYF
TRBV11-2,.,TRBJ2-1,14,.,TGTGCCAGCGAGGACCGGACTATAAACAATGAGCAGTTCTTC,CASEDRTINNEQFF
TRBV28,.,TRBJ1-2,14,.,TGTGCCAGCAGTTCGAACCGGGGCCCCAGGGGCTACACCTTC,CASSSNRGPRGYTF
TRBV2,.,TRBJ2-7,15,TRBD2,TGTGCCAGCACCATAGCGGGGCCCAGCTCCTACGAGCAGTACTTC,CASTIAGPSSYEQYF
TRBV5-5,many,TRBJ1-1,17,.,TGTGCCAGCAGCCCGGAGCCGACAAGTTTGGTGAACACTGAAGCTTTCTTT,CASSPEPTSLVNTEAFF
TRBV19,.,TRBJ2-2,14,.,TGTGCCACCTCAGACAGAACAAACACCGGGGAGCTGTTTTTT,CATSDRTNTGELFF
TRBV29-1,few,TRBJ2-2,15,TRBD2,TGCAGCGTTGGCCCCCGTGGACTAGGCACCGGGGAGCTGTTTTTT,CSVGPRGLGTGELFF
TRBV28,.,TRBJ1-1,15,TRBD1,TGTGCCAGCAGTCCCGGGACAGGGCTGAGCGCTGAAGCTTTCTTT,CASSPGTGLSAEAFF
TRBV7-9,.,TRBJ2-2,16,TRBD1,TGTGCCAGCAGCTTAGGGACAGGGAGAGGCATCGGGGAGCTGTTTTTT,CASSLGTGRGIGELFF
TRBV9,.,TRBJ2-7,15,.,TGTGCCAGCAGCCCGGACGGGGGCTCCCCCTCTGGGCAGTACTTC,CASSPDGGSPSGQYF
TRBV7-3,.,TRBJ2-5,17,.,TGTGCCAGCAGCCCCAACCCTTTAGGTGCCTTACAAGAGACCCAGTACTTC,CASSPNPLGALQETQYF
TRBV5-6,.,TRBJ2-7,13,.,TGTGCCAGCAGCCTACTAGAAATCTACGAGCAGTACTTC,CASSLLEIYEQYF
TRBV16,.,TRBJ2-7,11,.,TGTGCCAGCAGCCAATCGGCCGAGCAGTACTTC,CASSQSAEQYF
TRBV30,.,TRBJ2-5,13,.,TGTGCCTGGGGGGTAGGGGTCCAAGAGACCCAGTACTTC,CAWGVGVQETQYF
TRBV14,.,TRBJ2-7,14,.,TGTGCCAGCAGCCAGGCATTACAGAACTACGAGCAGTACTTC,CASSQALQNYEQYF
TRBV19,.,TRBJ2-1,16,TRBD2,TGTGCCAGTAGTACCTTGGGACTAGGAGCTTACAATGAGCAGTTCTTC,CASSTLGLGAYNEQFF
TRBV6-5,.,TRBJ2-3,15,.,TGTGCCAGCAGTACGGGGCTAGTTAACCCAGATACGCAGTATTTT,CASSTGLVNPDTQYF
TRBV7-8,.,TRBJ2-1,15,TRBD2,TGTGCCAGCAGCTACTCTAGCGGTCCCTACAATGAGCAGTTCTTC,CASSYSSGPYNEQFF
TRBV10-3,.,TRBJ2-1,14,.,TGTGCCTCCAGAGGTGGGCCTGCGAAAGATGAGCAGTTCTTC,CASRGGPAKDEQFF
TRBV9,.,TRBJ1-2,15,TRBD1,TGTGCCAGCAGCGTTTCGGGACAGCACGCCTATGGCTACACCTTC,CASSVSGQHAYGYTF
TRBV4-3,.,TRBJ2-7,15,.,TGCGCCAGCAGCCAAGATGTCAGGGGCACCTACGAGCAGTACTTC,CASSQDVRGTYEQYF
TRBV2,once,TRBJ2-2,16,.,TGTGCCAGCAGTGAATACGGGACCGGAGGTACCGGGGAGCTGTTTTTT,CASSEYGTGGTGELFF
TRBV27,.,TRBJ1-1,13,.,TGTGCCAGCAGTCCTCAAAGGGACACTGAAGCTTTCTTT,CASSPQRDTEAFF
TRBV11-3,.,TRBJ2-1,18,TRBD2,TGTGCCAGCAGCTTAGATCGGGGTAGCGGGGCCTCCTACAATGAGCAGTTCTTC,CASSLDRGSGASYNEQFF
TRBV5-1,.,TRBJ2-5,14,.,TGCGCCAGCAGTGGGGGCCGCCCCCGAGAGACCCAGTACTTC,CASSGGRPRETQYF
TRBV5-3,few,TRBJ2-5,15,TRBD1,TGTGCCAGCAGCTACAGGACAGGGGCTCAAGAGACCCAGTACTTC,CASSYRTGAQETQYF
TRBV19,.,TRBJ2-3,15,TRBD2,TGTGCCAGTACCCCTAGCGGGAGCTTGACAGATACGCAGTATTTT,CASTPSGSLTDTQYF
TRBV11-2,.,TRBJ2-1,16,TRBD2,TGTGCCAGCAGCTGGAGCGGGAGGGTTGCCTACAATGAGCAGTTCTTC,CASSWSGRVAYNEQFF
TRBV5-1,.,TRBJ2-7,14,.,TGCGCCAGCAGCTTGGCTTCAGGCCCCTACGAGCAGTACTTC,CASSLASGPYEQYF
TRBV7-8,.,TRBJ2-3,21,.,.,CASPSVPAASRTSGRTDTQYF